These 31 T cell receptor beta chains originate from one sample sequenced in a study of blood T cell repertoires in COVID-19. The assay was immunoSEQ multiplex PCR, and TCRdb's table has in-frame clones only and misses some. The table lists roughly 670,000 clones, approximately 90% of them singletons, with about 0.26% in the top ten. The sequenced material came from peripheral blood. These receptors came from a woman aged 18-30 years with acute or convalescent COVID-19.

This chain joins TRBV29-1 and TRBJ2-6, with D possibly TRBD1 on 5 matching bases. Germline CDR1 is SQVTM and CDR2 is ANQGSEA. Deletions cut 2 bases from V and 1 base from J, with 6 bases between. CDR3 length: 14 residues. CDR3 DNA sequence: TGCAGCGTTGAATCAGGGTCTGGGGCCAACGTCCTGACTTTC. This translates into CSVESGSGANVLTF. The full variable domain, completed using reference TRBV29-1 and TRBJ2-6, is SAVISQKPSRDICQRGTSLTIQCQVDSQVTMMFWYRQQPGQSLTLIATANQGSEATYESGFVIDKFPISRPNLTFSTLTVSNMSPEDSSIYLCSVESGSGANVLTFGAGSRLTVL.

With regard to this clone: The same CDR3 can be traced to other DNA sequences in this sample. The chain is built from TRBV18 and TRBJ1-1, with D perhaps TRBD1 (6 bases). The length of the CDR3 is 13 residues. The germline V gene encodes CDR1 KGHSH and CDR2 LQKENI. The V and J ends lost 3 bases and 1 base respectively, with 6 bases between them. CDR3 in amino acids: CASSPTGNTEAFF. CDR3 nucleotides: TGTGCCAGCTCACCGACAGGGAACACTGAAGCTTTCTTT.

The sample holds a few counts of this clone. This chain connects TRBV27 to TRBJ2-1; the D gene is possibly TRBD1 (5 bases). V was clipped by 3 bases and J by 9 bases, with 6 bases between them. The CDR3 contains 11 residues. CDR1 and CDR2 from the germline V gene are MNHEY and SMNVEV (reference sequence). The CDR3 DNA follows: TGTGCCAGCAGTTTCGACAGTGAGCAGTTCTTC. Amino acid sequence: CASSFDSEQFF.

The gene calls are TRBV7-9 and TRBJ2-7; D gene uncertain. The CDR3 extends over 14 amino acids. CDR1 and CDR2 (germline): SEHNR, FQNEAQ (reference sequence). Trimming stripped 1 base from V and 5 bases from J, with 12 bases between. The CDR3 sequence: CASSLGLLPHEQYF. CDR3 nucleotides: TGTGCCAGCAGCTTAGGATTACTACCCCACGAGCAGTACTTC.

The chain joins TRBV23-1 to TRBJ1-1, with 10 bases fitting TRBD1. TRBV23-1 is an ORF, with its function uncertain. V lost 2 bases to trimming and J lost 10 bases; unmatched junction nucleotides: 13. This CDR3 is 16 amino acids long. The CDR3 region has the DNA TGCGCCAGCAGTCAAGTCCCGGGACAGGGGCAGACAACAGCTTTCTTT. It specifies CASSQVPGQGQTTAFF.

This rearrangement joins TRBV9 to TRBJ2-7; the match to TRBD2 covers 10 bases. Germline V lookup: CDR1 SGDLS, CDR2 YYNGEE. The CDR3 runs to 16 residues. After removal of 4 bases from V and 2 bases from J, the junction contained 9 bases not matched to a gene. CDR3 nucleotides: TGTGCCAGCAGCCCCCAAGCGGGGGGGCCCACCTACGAGCAGTACTTC. Its translation is CASSPQAGGPTYEQYF.

The genes are TRBV4-3 and TRBJ2-1; D gene uncertain. V was trimmed by 0 bases and J by 9 bases, leaving 12 bases between them. The germline gives CDR1 LGHNA, CDR2 YSLEER. This CDR3 is 14 amino acids long. The CDR3 is CASSQDGTPGEQFF. CDR3 nucleotide sequence: TGCGCCAGCAGCCAAGATGGAACCCCAGGTGAGCAGTTCTTC.

This chain uses TRBV19 with TRBJ2-2; possibly TRBD1 for D (6 bases). The germline CDR1 and CDR2 sequences are LNHDA and SQIVND (reference sequence). There are 14 residues in the CDR3. Deletions cut 4 bases from V and 6 bases from J, with 12 bases between. The CDR3 nucleotides are TGTGCCAGTAGTACGACAGGAGCGGCCGGGGAGCTGTTTTTT. Protein sequence: CASSTTGAAGELFF.

The chain carries TRBV9 and TRBJ2-3; 11 positions agree with TRBD1. The CDR3 extends over 17 amino acids. With 4 bases clipped from V and 4 bases from J, the junction kept 11 bases outside the gene matches. Germline V gives CDR1 SGDLS, CDR2 YYNGEE. The DNA of the CDR3 is TGTGCCAGCAGCCCTCCCGGGACAGGGGGAGTCGCAGATACGCAGTATTTT. This sequence encodes CASSPPGTGGVADTQYF.

This clone has just a few counts. The V and J genes are TRBV5-1 and TRBJ1-4, with D tentatively TRBD1 (5 bases). Germline CDR1 SGHRS, CDR2 YFSETQ. V lost 0 bases and J 3 bases, leaving 9 bases between the germline ends. The CDR3 totals 15 residues. The CDR3 protein is CASSLDGGANEKLFF. CDR3 DNA sequence: TGCGCCAGCAGCTTGGATGGGGGGGCTAATGAAAAACTGTTTTTT.

Notes on this clone: The sample holds other DNA sequences that translate to the same CDR3. This chain uses TRBV29-1 with TRBJ1-1; a possible D gene is TRBD1 (5 bases). The CDR3 is 12 residues long. V was trimmed by 6 bases and J by 1 base, leaving 9 bases between them. The germline V gene has CDR1 SQVTM and CDR2 ANQGSEA. Here the CDR3 DNA reads TGCAGCGTGGGTACAGGGAACACTGAAGCTTTCTTT. It translates to CSVGTGNTEAFF.

The chain employs TRBV27 and TRBJ1-2; the match to TRBD1 covers 9 bases. CDR1 MNHEY and CDR2 SMNVEV come from the germline V gene (reference sequence). The V gene end was trimmed by 6 bases and the J gene end by 2 bases; junction bases not matched to a gene: 10. The CDR3 extends over 16 amino acids. DNA of the CDR3: TGTGCCAGCAGCCCTGATATCGGACAGGGGAACTATGGCTACACCTTC. This encodes CASSPDIGQGNYGYTF.

The chain combines TRBV19 with TRBJ2-7, with D tentatively TRBD1 (5 bases). Germline CDR1 LNHDA, CDR2 SQIVND (reference sequence). The CDR3 spans 15 residues. Trimming shortened V by 7 bases and J by 0 bases, and 16 bases separated the two germline ends. The CDR3 is CASIHRTPSSYEQYF. The CDR3 coding sequence is TGTGCCAGTATCCACCGGACACCGAGCTCCTACGAGCAGTACTTC.

The chain joins TRBV29-1 to TRBJ1-2; tentatively, D is TRBD1 (6 bases). Germline V gene sequence: CDR1 SQVTM, CDR2 ANQGSEA. V lost 5 bases and J lost 2, with 6 bases in between. This CDR3 is built from 11 residues. This CDR3 is CSVRGNYGYTF. CDR3 DNA: TGCAGCGTTAGGGGGAACTATGGCTACACCTTC.

This sequence joins TRBV6-6 and TRBJ1-4, with D possibly TRBD1 on 6 matching bases. The V and J ends lost 0 bases and 6 bases respectively, with 14 bases between them. Germline CDR1 is MNHNY and CDR2 is SVGAGI (reference sequence). The CDR3 sequence is 16 residues long. CDR3 loop: CASSYSMGGAYEKLFF. As DNA, the CDR3 is TGTGCCAGCAGTTACTCGATGGGGGGGGCCTATGAAAAACTGTTTTTT.

V usage is TRBV7-2 and J usage is TRBJ1-1; 8 nucleotides match TRBD1. The CDR3 is made up of 13 amino acids. Germline assignment: CDR1 SGHTA and CDR2 FQGNSA. With V trimmed by 6 bases and J by 11 bases, 11 bases remained unmatched. CDR3 residues: CASRPSPDRGAFF. DNA for the CDR3: TGTGCCAGCAGACCTAGCCCTGACAGGGGCGCTTTCTTT.

CDR3 nucleotide sequence: TGTGCCAGCAGCTTACCCCCGACAGGGCATGGCTACACCTTC. Residues: CASSLPPTGHGYTF. The genes are TRBV11-2 and TRBJ1-2; 7 nucleotides line up with TRBD1. Germline V gene lookup returns CDR1 SGHAT and CDR2 FQNNGV. J was trimmed by 6 bases and V by 2 bases; bases with no gene match: 6. The CDR3 sequence is 14 residues long.

This clone occurred once. V and J are TRBV2 and TRBJ1-2; D may be TRBD1 (5 bases). The CDR3 spans 13 residues. Germline V gene sequence: CDR1 SNHLY, CDR2 FYNNEI. The germline V and J ends were trimmed by 4 bases and 0 bases, with 6 bases remaining between them. The CDR3 DNA follows: TGTGCCAGCAGTGCGGACACTAACTATGGCTACACCTTC. It translates to CASSADTNYGYTF.

The V call is TRBV6-5, the J call TRBJ2-5, with a tentative D call TRBD1 (6 bases). The CDR3 loop spans 14 amino acids. Per the germline V gene, CDR1 is MNHEY and CDR2 is SVGAGI. V dropped 5 bases and J dropped 1 base, with 11 bases sitting between them. CDR3 nucleotides: TGTGCCAGCAGTCCGGGACAACTCCAAGAGACCCAGTACTTC. Its translation: CASSPGQLQETQYF.

As DNA, the CDR3 is TGCGCCAGCAGCTCAAGACTAGCGGGGGGGTTCACAGATACGCAGTATTTT. Its protein is CASSSRLAGGFTDTQYF. This chain uses TRBV5-1 with TRBJ2-3; 14 nucleotides match TRBD2. The CDR3 extends over 17 amino acids. Germline CDR1 reads SGHRS; CDR2 reads YFSETQ. V shed 3 bases, J shed 2 bases, and the junction held 5 bases outside the gene matches.

The CDR3 sequence: CATAASGGGNEQFF. CDR3 sequence (DNA): TGTGCCACGGCAGCTAGCGGGGGAGGCAATGAGCAGTTCTTC. V usage is TRBV24-1 and J usage is TRBJ2-1, with TRBD2 matching over 10 bases. There are 14 residues in the CDR3. Per germline, CDR1 KGHDR and CDR2 SFDVKD. Trimming at V came to 10 bases and at J to 6 bases, leaving 8 bases not matched to a gene.

The J gene is TRBJ1-4, the V gene TRBV28; TRBD1 matches at 7 bases. V shed 7 bases and J 8 bases; nucleotides not matched to a gene: 13. This CDR3 comprises 15 residues. CDR1 and CDR2 (germline): MDHEN, SYDVKM. Here the CDR3 DNA reads TGTGCCAGCACCCCAGTCGGGAGGGGGCGGGAAAAACTGTTTTTT. Its protein is CASTPVGRGREKLFF.

The chain joins TRBV24-1 to TRBJ1-5; weak D call: TRBD1 (5 bases). V lost 9 bases to trimming and J lost 4 bases, with 21 bases between them. Per germline, CDR1 KGHDR and CDR2 SFDVKD. This CDR3 spans 16 amino acids. CDR3 sequence reads: CATSSAHGGGNQPQHF. The CDR3 DNA sequence: TGTGCCACCTCCTCAGCCCATGGGGGGGGTAATCAGCCCCAGCATTTT.

The rearrangement uses TRBV20-1 and TRBJ2-1, with D unclear. Per the germline V gene, CDR1 is DFQATT and CDR2 is SNEGSKA (reference sequence). This CDR3 has 11 amino acids. V was pared by 6 bases and J by 3 bases, with 6 bases between. CDR3 residues: CSATGYNEQFF. CDR3 DNA sequence: TGCAGTGCCACGGGCTACAATGAGCAGTTCTTC.

The chain recombines TRBV19 with TRBJ1-1, with D tentatively TRBD1 (6 bases). Germline values: CDR1 LNHDA, CDR2 SQIVND (reference sequence). Trimming shortened V by 3 bases and J by 9 bases, and 17 bases separated the two germline ends. This CDR3 contains 14 residues. CDR3 DNA sequence: TGTGCCAGTAGTATGGAACAGGGTCTCCGGAAAGCTTTCTTT. Its translation is CASSMEQGLRKAFF.

This clone was detected once. The chain employs TRBV5-6 and TRBJ2-7; perhaps TRBD2 as D (5 bases). V was trimmed by 2 bases and J by 0 bases, leaving 9 bases between them. Germline loops: CDR1 SGHDT, CDR2 YYEEEE. The CDR3 length is 14 residues. The CDR3 DNA is TGTGCCAGCAGCTTCGGGGTTTACTCCTACGAGCAGTACTTC. Translating it yields CASSFGVYSYEQYF. The variable domain in full, with the rest retrieved from reference TRBV5-6 and TRBJ2-7, is DAGVTQSPTHLIKTRGQQVTLRCSPKSGHDTVSWYQQALGQGPQFIFQYYEEEERQRGNFPDRFSGHQFPNYSSELNVNALLLGDSALYLCASSFGVYSYEQYFGPGTRLTVT.

V is TRBV9 and J is TRBJ2-3; 8 bases match TRBD2. Looked up from germline, CDR1 is SGDLS and CDR2 is YYNGEE. CDR3 size: 17 residues. The ends lost 4 bases at V and 0 bases at J; junction bases unmatched: 10. In nucleotides, the CDR3 is TGTGCCAGCAGCTTGCCGGGGGGGGCTTCTAGCACAGATACGCAGTATTTT. Protein: CASSLPGGASSTDTQYF.

The gene calls are TRBV12-3 or TRBV12-4 and TRBJ1-3; D ambiguous. The CDR3 has 12 amino acids. The ends were cut back, 4 bases at V and 5 bases at J, with 6 bases in the middle. The CDR3 region is CASSSVRNTIYF. The CDR3 DNA reads TGTGCCAGCAGTTCCGTCCGAAACACCATATATTTT.

This clone was observed a single time. The chain employs TRBV7-6 and TRBJ1-2; D is unclear. The CDR3 has 14 residues. V was clipped by 2 bases and J by 7 bases, with 14 bases between them. Germline CDR1 reads SGHVS; CDR2 reads FNYEAQ. CDR3: CASSLITGDGGYTF. The CDR3 DNA sequence: TGTGCCAGCAGCTTAATAACCGGGGATGGTGGCTACACCTTC.

This clone was observed a single time. The chain links TRBV5-4 to TRBJ2-2, with 11 bases matching TRBD1. CDR3 length: 18 amino acids. Looked up from germline, CDR1 is SGHNT and CDR2 is YYREEE (reference sequence). Germline trimming cut 3 bases from V and 5 bases from J; bases unmatched to any gene: 12. The CDR3 loop is CASSSGQGAVVRTGELFF. The CDR3 nucleotides read TGTGCCAGCAGCTCCGGACAGGGGGCGGTAGTTAGGACCGGGGAGCTGTTTTTT.

The V call is TRBV6-5, the J call TRBJ1-1; D is ambiguous. V gave up 5 bases and J gave up 1 base, with 14 bases separating them. The length of the CDR3 is 15 residues. Germline lookup yields CDR1 MNHEY and CDR2 SVGAGI. The CDR3 reads CASSPDEETNTEAFF. CDR3 bases: TGTGCCAGCAGTCCAGACGAGGAAACGAACACTGAAGCTTTCTTT.